This T cell receptor beta chain was obtained from a study of shared clonotypes between healthy human individuals. Data came from immunoSEQ multiplex PCR; TCRdb stores just in-frame clones and leaves some out. The sample has roughly 700,000 clones, roughly 70% seen once. In germline, CDR1 is SGDLS, CDR2 YYNGEE. Trimming at V came to 3 bases and at J to 8 bases, leaving 8 bases not matched to a gene. This CDR3 is built from 15 residues. Healthy adults negative for HIV, lacking recent acute infections or vaccinations, served as donors. Only Caucasian adults living in Nashville, Tennessee served as donors. Overall study results and limits: The study generally estimated greater richness for naive than memory subsets. Rarefaction exposed incomplete sorted-subset sequencing despite large depth.

Points on this clone: Its antigen is not identified.

Sequenced: memory CD4+ T cells sorted from blood. Subset given: CD45RA-negative fraction. The sequence came from a woman under 40 in good health. The chain joins TRBV9 to TRBJ2-2; 9 nucleotides agree with TRBD1. This CDR3 is CASSARDRVLGELFF. Here the CDR3 DNA reads TGTGCCAGCAGCGCCCGGGACAGGGTTTTAGGGGAGCTGTTTTTT.